Shown below are 18 T cell receptor beta chains from a single sample sequenced in a study of control samples from healthy donors and cancer patients. TCRdb keeps only in-frame clones here, not all; method: immunoSEQ multiplex PCR. The repertoire consists of some 110,000 clones, with over 90% occurring once and the leading ten covering about 2.5%. The source material was blood. The source is a man younger than 45 in good health.

This sequence joins TRBV24-1 and TRBJ2-1; 9 bases fit TRBD1. Germline V gives CDR1 KGHDR, CDR2 SFDVKD. The CDR3 is 16 residues long. V was pared by 4 bases and J by 4 bases, with 7 bases of the junction left unmatched. The CDR3 region has the DNA TGTGCCACCAGTGACCCTGGACAGGGGACTTACAATGAGCAGTTCTTC. Its translation: CATSDPGQGTYNEQFF.

The chain recombines TRBV29-1 with TRBJ2-5, with 7 bases that match TRBD1. Per the germline V gene, CDR1 is SQVTM and CDR2 is ANQGSEA. The V and J ends lost 3 bases and 4 bases, in that order; junction bases with no gene match: 17. The CDR3 is 17 amino acids. Here the CDR3 DNA reads TGCAGCGTTGACGGGACAGAGGACCCCACGACTGGAGAGACCCAGTACTTC. Its protein product is CSVDGTEDPTTGETQYF.

This clone was seen only once. The V call is TRBV2, the J call TRBJ2-3, with D perhaps TRBD1 (6 bases). CDR1 is SNHLY, CDR2 FYNNEI, per germline. Between the trimmed V and J ends, which lost 6 bases and 1 base, there was a span of 17 bases. The CDR3 totals 16 residues. This CDR3 is CASSKQGRGGTDTQYF. CDR3 coding DNA: TGTGCCAGCAGCAAACAGGGCCGGGGCGGCACAGATACGCAGTATTTT.

V gene TRBV5-4 combines with J gene TRBJ2-3, with 7 bases fitting TRBD2. From germline, CDR1 is SGHNT and CDR2 YYREEE (reference sequence). This CDR3 has 15 residues. V shed 5 bases and J 4 bases; nucleotides not matched to a gene: 10. The CDR3 DNA follows: TGTGCCAGCAGAAAGGGACGGGGGGAGGCAGATACGCAGTATTTT. It is translated as CASRKGRGEADTQYF.

The count of this clone is one. V is TRBV21-1 and J is TRBJ2-7; the table's D call, TRBD2, has no DNA check behind it. TRBV21-1 is a pseudogene segment. The CDR3 covers 17 residues. CDR3 residues: CASSKGVVERGTYEQYV. The CDR3 region has the DNA TGTGCCAGCAGCAAAGGTGTTGTTGAGCGGGGTACCTACGAGCAGTACGTC.

This clone was detected only once. The V and J genes are TRBV6-5 and TRBJ1-1; D unresolved. V was pared by 2 bases and J by 0 bases, with 7 bases between. Looked up from germline, CDR1 is MNHEY and CDR2 is SVGAGI. The CDR3 covers 14 residues. CDR3 in DNA: TGTGCCAGCAGTTACACCAGGCTGAACACTGAAGCTTTCTTT. Protein product: CASSYTRLNTEAFF.

The V and J genes are TRBV4-1 and TRBJ1-3; D is undetermined. This CDR3 contains 16 residues. Germline V gene data show CDR1 as MGHRA and CDR2 as YSYEKL. Trimming removed 7 bases from V and 0 bases from J, with 16 bases in between. The CDR3 is CASTKFQVGSGNTIYF. In DNA form, the CDR3 reads TGCGCCAGCACAAAGTTTCAGGTGGGCTCTGGAAACACCATATATTTT.

The genes are TRBV18 and TRBJ2-7, with a possible D match to TRBD1 (6 bases). CDR1 and CDR2 from the germline V gene are KGHSH and LQKENI. This CDR3 region has 16 residues. The ends were cut back, 4 bases at V and 0 bases at J, with 16 bases in the middle. The CDR3 region is CASSQTQQGISYEQYF. The CDR3 DNA is TGTGCCAGCTCACAGACGCAACAGGGTATCTCCTACGAGCAGTACTTC.

The rearrangement joins TRBV5-1 to TRBJ2-2; D perhaps matches TRBD2 (5 bases). The CDR3 length is 16 residues. The V gene's germline CDR1 is SGHRS and CDR2 YFSETQ. V was clipped by 4 bases and J by 6 bases, with 19 bases between them. The CDR3 sequence is CASSPGSWESAGELFF. The CDR3 bases are TGCGCCAGCAGCCCAGGAAGTTGGGAGTCCGCCGGGGAGCTGTTTTTT.

This clone has only one observation. This chain connects TRBV18 to TRBJ2-1; 10 bases are shared with TRBD2. With V trimmed by 4 bases and J by 2 bases, 2 bases remained unmatched. The CDR3 totals 15 residues. The germline gives CDR1 KGHSH, CDR2 LQKENI. The CDR3 DNA sequence: TGTGCCAGCTCACTCAGCGGGGGGGCCTACAATGAGCAGTTCTTC. Protein: CASSLSGGAYNEQFF.

This clone was seen a handful of times. The chain couples TRBV7-9 to TRBJ1-4; D may be TRBD1 (5 bases). This CDR3 is built from 15 residues. The ends were cut back, 1 base at V and 3 bases at J, with 9 bases in the middle. CDR1 is SEHNR and CDR2 is FQNEAQ in the germline V gene (reference sequence). The CDR3 DNA reads TGTGCCAGCAGCTTAGTAGGGGTGTCTAATGAAAAACTGTTTTTT. Residues: CASSLVGVSNEKLFF.

This chain connects TRBV11-2 to TRBJ1-1; perhaps TRBD1 as D (6 bases). V lost 6 bases and J lost 8, with 19 bases in between. CDR3 size: 14 residues. Germline V lookup: CDR1 SGHAT, CDR2 FQNNGV. The CDR3 region is CASRQRPQGREAFF. CDR3 bases: TGTGCCAGCAGACAAAGACCACAGGGCAGGGAAGCTTTCTTT. The variable domain in full, completed from reference TRBV11-2 and TRBJ1-1, reads EAGVAQSPRYKIIEKRQSVAFWCNPISGHATLYWYQQILGQGPKLLIQFQNNGVVDDSQLPKDRFSAERLKGVDSTLKIQPAKLEDSAVYLCASRQRPQGREAFFGQGTRLTVV.

The CDR3 DNA is TGTGCCAGCAGCTCTTGGGACAGCCCCCGGGGGAATCAGCCCCAGCATTTT. This gives the protein CASSSWDSPRGNQPQHF. This sequence joins TRBV7-9 and TRBJ1-5, with 7 bases lining up with TRBD1. The CDR3 is 17 residues long. Germline lookup yields CDR1 SEHNR and CDR2 FQNEAQ (reference sequence). With 4 bases clipped from V and 4 bases from J, the junction kept 13 bases outside the gene matches.

The table lists this clone with a few counts. CDR3 amino acids: CASQGGSGGNTIYF. Written as DNA, the CDR3 is TGTGCCAGCCAAGGGGGGAGCGGTGGAAACACCATATATTTT. J is TRBJ1-3 and V is TRBV6-5; TRBD1 is a possible D gene (6 bases). The CDR3 length is 14 residues. Trimming removed 8 bases from V and 3 bases from J, with 14 bases in between. CDR1 is MNHEY, CDR2 SVGAGI, per germline.

J is TRBJ1-4 and V is TRBV7-6; no reliable D call. Trimming stripped 3 bases from V and 5 bases from J, with 13 bases between. The CDR3 is 15 residues long. The V gene's germline CDR1 is SGHVS and CDR2 FNYEAQ. CDR3 region: CASSFSDDLNEKLFF. Here the CDR3 DNA reads TGTGCCAGCAGCTTCTCGGACGATCTGAATGAAAAACTGTTTTTT.

This rearrangement joins TRBV5-1 to TRBJ1-5; TRBD1 matches at 9 bases. The CDR3 extends over 16 amino acids. Germline CDR1 is SGHRS and CDR2 is YFSETQ. After removal of 0 bases from V and 4 bases from J, the junction contained 5 bases not matched to a gene. The CDR3 nucleotides read TGCGCCAGCAGCTTGGTACCCGGGACAGGGAATCAGCCCCAGCATTTT. This sequence encodes CASSLVPGTGNQPQHF.

The V and J genes are TRBV7-2 and TRBJ2-6, with D possibly being TRBD1 (6 bases). V was shortened by 2 bases and J by 2 bases, with 7 bases between the two germline ends. The CDR3 runs to 15 residues. Per the germline V gene, CDR1 is SGHTA and CDR2 is FQGNSA. As DNA, the CDR3 is TGTGCCAGCAGCTTACAGGGGACTGGGGCCAACGTCCTGACTTTC. Its protein product is CASSLQGTGANVLTF. The complete variable domain, with remaining parts taken from reference TRBV7-2 and TRBJ2-6, reads GAGVSQSPSNKVTEKGKDVELRCDPISGHTALYWYRQSLGQGLEFLIYFQGNSAPDKSGLPSDRFSAERTGGSVSTLTIQRTQQEDSAVYLCASSLQGTGANVLTFGAGSRLTVL.

The rearrangement links TRBV5-1 to TRBJ2-5; TRBD1 aligns across 10 bases. The CDR3 length is 15 residues. Looked up from germline, CDR1 is SGHRS and CDR2 is YFSETQ. The V and J ends lost 2 bases and 3 bases, in that order; junction bases with no gene match: 4. CDR3 in DNA: TGCGCCAGCAGCTTCCCCGGGACAGGGGAAGAGACCCAGTACTTC. It specifies CASSFPGTGEETQYF.